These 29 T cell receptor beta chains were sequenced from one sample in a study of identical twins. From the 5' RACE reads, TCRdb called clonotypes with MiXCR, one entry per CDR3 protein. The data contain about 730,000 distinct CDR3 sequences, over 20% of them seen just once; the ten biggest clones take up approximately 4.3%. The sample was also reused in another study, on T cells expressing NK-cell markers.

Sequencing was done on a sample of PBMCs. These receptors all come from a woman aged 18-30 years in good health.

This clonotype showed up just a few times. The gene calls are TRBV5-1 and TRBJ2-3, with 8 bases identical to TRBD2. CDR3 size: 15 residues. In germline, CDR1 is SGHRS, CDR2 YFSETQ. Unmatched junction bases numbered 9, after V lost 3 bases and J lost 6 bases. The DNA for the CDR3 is TGCGCCAGCAGCTACAGTACTAGCGGCAGTGATACGCAGTATTTT. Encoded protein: CASSYSTSGSDTQYF.

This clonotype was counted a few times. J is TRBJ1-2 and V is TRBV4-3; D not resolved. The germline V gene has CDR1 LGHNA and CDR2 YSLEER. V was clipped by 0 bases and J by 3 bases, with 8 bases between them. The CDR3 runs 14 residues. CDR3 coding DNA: TGCGCCAGCAGCCAAGAGGGAGTCTACTATGGCTACACCTTC. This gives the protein CASSQEGVYYGYTF.

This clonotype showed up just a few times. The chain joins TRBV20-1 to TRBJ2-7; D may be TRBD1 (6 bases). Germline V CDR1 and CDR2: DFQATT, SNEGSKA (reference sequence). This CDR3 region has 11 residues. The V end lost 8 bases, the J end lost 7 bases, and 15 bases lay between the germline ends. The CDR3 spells CSKAGAGEQYF. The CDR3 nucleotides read TGCAGTAAGGCAGGGGCCGGGGAGCAGTACTTC.

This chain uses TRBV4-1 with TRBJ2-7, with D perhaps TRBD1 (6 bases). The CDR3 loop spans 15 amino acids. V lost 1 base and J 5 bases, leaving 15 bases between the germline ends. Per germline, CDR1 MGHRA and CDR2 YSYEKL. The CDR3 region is CASSQVATGTDEQYF. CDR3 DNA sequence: TGCGCCAGCAGCCAAGTTGCAACAGGGACCGACGAGCAGTACTTC.

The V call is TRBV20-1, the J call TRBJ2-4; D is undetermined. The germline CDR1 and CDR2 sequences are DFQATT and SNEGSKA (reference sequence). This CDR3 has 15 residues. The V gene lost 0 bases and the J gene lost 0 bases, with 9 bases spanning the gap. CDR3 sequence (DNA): TGCAGTGCTAGAGAAATGACGGGAGCCAAAAACATTCAGTACTTC. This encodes CSAREMTGAKNIQYF.

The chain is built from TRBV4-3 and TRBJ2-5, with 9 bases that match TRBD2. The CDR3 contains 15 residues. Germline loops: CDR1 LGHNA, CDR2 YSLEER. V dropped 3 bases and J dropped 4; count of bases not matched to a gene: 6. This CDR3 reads CASSQEGSGRETQYF. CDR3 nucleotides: TGCGCCAGCAGCCAGGAGGGTAGCGGGAGAGAGACCCAGTACTTC.

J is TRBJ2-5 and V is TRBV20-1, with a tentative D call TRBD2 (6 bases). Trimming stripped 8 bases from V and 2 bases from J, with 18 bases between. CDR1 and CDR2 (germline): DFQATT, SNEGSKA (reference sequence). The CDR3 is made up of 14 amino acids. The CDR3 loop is CSIAGRGLQETQYF. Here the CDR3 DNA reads TGCAGTATAGCCGGGAGAGGGTTGCAAGAGACCCAGTACTTC.

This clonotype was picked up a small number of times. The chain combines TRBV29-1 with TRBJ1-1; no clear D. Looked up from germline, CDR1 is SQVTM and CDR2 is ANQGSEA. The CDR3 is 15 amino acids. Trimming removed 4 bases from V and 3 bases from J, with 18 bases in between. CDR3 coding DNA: TGCAGCGTTGGAGGATTGTGGGGTGGAGACACTGAAGCTTTCTTT. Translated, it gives CSVGGLWGGDTEAFF.

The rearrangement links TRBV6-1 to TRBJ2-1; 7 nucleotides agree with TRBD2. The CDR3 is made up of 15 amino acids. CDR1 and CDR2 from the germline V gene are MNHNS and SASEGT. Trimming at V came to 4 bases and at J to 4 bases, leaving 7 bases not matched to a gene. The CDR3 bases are TGTGCCAGCAGTGGGGGTCGGACTAGATACAATGAGCAGTTCTTC. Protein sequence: CASSGGRTRYNEQFF.

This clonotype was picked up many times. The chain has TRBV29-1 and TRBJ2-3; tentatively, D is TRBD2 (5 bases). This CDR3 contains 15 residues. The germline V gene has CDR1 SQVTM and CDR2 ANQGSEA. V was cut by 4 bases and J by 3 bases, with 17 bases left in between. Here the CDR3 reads CSVGWASGLTDTQYF. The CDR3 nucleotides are TGCAGCGTTGGCTGGGCCAGCGGTCTGACAGATACGCAGTATTTT.

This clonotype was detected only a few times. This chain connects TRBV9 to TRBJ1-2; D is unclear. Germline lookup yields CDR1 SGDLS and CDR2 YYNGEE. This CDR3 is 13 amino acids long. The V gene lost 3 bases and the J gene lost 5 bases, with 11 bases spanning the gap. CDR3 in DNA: TGTGCCAGCAGCGCCAAGGATCTTTATGGCTACACCTTC. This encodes CASSAKDLYGYTF.

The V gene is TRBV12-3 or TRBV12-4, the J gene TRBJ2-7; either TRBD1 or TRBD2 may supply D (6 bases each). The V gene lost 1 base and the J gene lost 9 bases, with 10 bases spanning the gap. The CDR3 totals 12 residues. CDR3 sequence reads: CASSLEEGGQYF. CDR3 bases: TGTGCCAGCAGTTTAGAGGAGGGGGGGCAGTACTTC.

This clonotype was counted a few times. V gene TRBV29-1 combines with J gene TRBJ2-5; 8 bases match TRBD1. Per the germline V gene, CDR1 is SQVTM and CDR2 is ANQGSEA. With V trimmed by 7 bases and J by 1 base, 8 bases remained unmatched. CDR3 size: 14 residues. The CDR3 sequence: CSGDLTGAQETQYF. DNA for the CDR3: TGCAGCGGCGACTTGACAGGGGCCCAAGAGACCCAGTACTTC.

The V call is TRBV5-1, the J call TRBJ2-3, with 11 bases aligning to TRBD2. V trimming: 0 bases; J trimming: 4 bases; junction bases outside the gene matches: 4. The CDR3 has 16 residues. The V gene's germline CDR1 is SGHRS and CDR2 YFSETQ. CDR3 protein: CASSLGLAGSADTQYF. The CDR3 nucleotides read TGCGCCAGCAGCTTGGGACTAGCGGGATCAGCAGATACGCAGTATTTT. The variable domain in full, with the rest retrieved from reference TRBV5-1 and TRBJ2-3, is KAGVTQTPRYLIKTRGQQVTLSCSPISGHRSVSWYQQTPGQGLQFLFEYFSETQRNKGNFPGRFSGRQFSNSRSEMNVSTLELGDSALYLCASSLGLAGSADTQYFGPGTRLTVL.

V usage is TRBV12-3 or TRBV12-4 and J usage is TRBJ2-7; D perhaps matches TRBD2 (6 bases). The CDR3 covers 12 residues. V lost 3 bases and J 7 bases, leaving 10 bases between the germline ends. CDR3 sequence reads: CASSLGGMEQYF. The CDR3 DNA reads TGTGCCAGCAGTTTGGGAGGAATGGAGCAGTACTTC.

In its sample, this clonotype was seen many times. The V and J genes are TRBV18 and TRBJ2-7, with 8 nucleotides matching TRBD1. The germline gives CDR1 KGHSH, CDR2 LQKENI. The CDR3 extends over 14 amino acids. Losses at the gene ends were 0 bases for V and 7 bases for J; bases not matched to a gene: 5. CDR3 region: CASSPPGQAFEQYF. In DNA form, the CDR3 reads TGTGCCAGCTCACCACCGGGACAGGCCTTTGAGCAGTACTTC.

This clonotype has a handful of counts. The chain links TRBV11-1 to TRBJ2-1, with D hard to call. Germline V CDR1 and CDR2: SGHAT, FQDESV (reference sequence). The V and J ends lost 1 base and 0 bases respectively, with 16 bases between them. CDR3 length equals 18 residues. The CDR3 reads CASSLVGSRKSSYNEQFF. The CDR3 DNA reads TGTGCCAGCAGCTTAGTAGGGTCGAGAAAAAGCTCCTACAATGAGCAGTTCTTC.

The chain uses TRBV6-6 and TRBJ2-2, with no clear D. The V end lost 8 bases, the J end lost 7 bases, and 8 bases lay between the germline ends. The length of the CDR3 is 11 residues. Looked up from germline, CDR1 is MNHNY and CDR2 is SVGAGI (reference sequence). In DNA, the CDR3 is TGTGCCAGCGAGGACGGCGGGGAGCTGTTTTTT. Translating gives CASEDGGELFF.

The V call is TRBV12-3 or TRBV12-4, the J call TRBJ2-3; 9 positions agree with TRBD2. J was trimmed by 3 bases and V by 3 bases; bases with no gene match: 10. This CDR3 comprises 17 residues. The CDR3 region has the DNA TGTGCCAGCAGTTTCCCGGGGCGGGGGGGCCGAACAGATACGCAGTATTTT. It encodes CASSFPGRGGRTDTQYF.

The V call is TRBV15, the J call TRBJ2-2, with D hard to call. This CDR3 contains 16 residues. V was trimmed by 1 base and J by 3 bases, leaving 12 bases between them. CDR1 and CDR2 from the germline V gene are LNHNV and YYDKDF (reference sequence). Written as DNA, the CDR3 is TGTGCCACCAGCAGAGCCATGGGTTGGGACACCGGGGAGCTGTTTTTT. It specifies CATSRAMGWDTGELFF.

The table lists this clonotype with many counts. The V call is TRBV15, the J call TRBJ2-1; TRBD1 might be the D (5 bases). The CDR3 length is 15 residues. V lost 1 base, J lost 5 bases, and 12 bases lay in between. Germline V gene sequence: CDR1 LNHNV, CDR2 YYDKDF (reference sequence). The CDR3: CATSRAKTVNNEQFF. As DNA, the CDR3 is TGTGCCACCAGCAGAGCCAAGACAGTAAACAATGAGCAGTTCTTC.

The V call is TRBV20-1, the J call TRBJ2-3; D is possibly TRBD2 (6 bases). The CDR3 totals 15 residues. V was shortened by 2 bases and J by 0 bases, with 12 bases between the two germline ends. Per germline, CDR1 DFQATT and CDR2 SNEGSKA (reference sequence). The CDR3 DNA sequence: TGCAGTGCTAGAACCCTAGCGACTAGCACAGATACGCAGTATTTT. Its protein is CSARTLATSTDTQYF.

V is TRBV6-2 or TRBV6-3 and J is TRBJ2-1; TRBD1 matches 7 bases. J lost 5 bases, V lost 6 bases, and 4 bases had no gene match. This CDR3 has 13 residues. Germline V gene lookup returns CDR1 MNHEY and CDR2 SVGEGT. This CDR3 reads CASRETGNNEQFF. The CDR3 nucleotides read TGTGCCAGCAGGGAGACAGGGAACAATGAGCAGTTCTTC.

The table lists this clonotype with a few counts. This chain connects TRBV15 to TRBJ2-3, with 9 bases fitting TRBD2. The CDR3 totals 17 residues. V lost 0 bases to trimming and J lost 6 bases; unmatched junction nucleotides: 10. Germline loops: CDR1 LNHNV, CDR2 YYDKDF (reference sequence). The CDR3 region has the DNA TGTGCCACCAGCAGAGAAAAGCTAGCGGGAAGAGCGGATACGCAGTATTTT. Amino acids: CATSREKLAGRADTQYF.

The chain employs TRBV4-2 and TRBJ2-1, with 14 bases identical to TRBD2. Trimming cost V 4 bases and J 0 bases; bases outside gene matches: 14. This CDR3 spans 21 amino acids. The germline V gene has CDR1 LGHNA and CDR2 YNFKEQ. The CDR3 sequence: CASSRTGPGTSGRLSYNEQFF. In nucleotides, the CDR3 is TGTGCCAGCAGCCGGACAGGGCCAGGGACTAGCGGGAGACTCTCCTACAATGAGCAGTTCTTC.

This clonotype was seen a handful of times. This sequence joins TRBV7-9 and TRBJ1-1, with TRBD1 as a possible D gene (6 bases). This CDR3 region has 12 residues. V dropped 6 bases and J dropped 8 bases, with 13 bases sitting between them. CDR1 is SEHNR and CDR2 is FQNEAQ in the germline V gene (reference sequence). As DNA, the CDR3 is TGTGCCAGCAGTTACACAGGGAACGAAGCTTTCTTT. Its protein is CASSYTGNEAFF.

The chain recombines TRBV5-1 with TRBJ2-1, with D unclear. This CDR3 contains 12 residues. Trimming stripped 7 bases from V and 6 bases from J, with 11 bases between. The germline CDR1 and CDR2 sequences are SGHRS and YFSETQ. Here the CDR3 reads CASALEFNEQFF. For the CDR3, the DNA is TGCGCCAGCGCCCTGGAGTTCAATGAGCAGTTCTTC.

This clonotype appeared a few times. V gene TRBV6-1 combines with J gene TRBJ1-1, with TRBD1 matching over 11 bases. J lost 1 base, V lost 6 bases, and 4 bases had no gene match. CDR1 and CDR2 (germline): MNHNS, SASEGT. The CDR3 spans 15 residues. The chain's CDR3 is CASRGTGGPNTEAFF. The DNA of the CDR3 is TGTGCCAGCAGGGGGACAGGGGGTCCGAACACTGAAGCTTTCTTT.

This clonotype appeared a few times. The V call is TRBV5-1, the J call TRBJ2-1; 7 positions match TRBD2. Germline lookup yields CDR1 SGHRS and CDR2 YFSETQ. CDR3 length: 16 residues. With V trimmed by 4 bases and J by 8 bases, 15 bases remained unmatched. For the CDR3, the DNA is TGCGCCAGCAGCCTTCCCAGCGGGGTGATCACCCATGAGCAGTTCTTC. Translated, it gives CASSLPSGVITHEQFF.